This TCR beta chain stems from a study of cytotoxic CD8 clonotypes in ibrutinib-treated CLL. Study-level points and caveats: A rise in clonality was seen at ibrutinib response, and a fall back toward baseline was seen at progression. Under treatment, the uncommon public clonotypes either contracted or remained stable.

Trimming cost V 1 base and J 1 base, with 16 bases left between them. There are 17 residues in the CDR3. In germline, CDR1 is KGHSH, CDR2 LQKENI. A note on this clone: Its target is not known.

Target depth was 1 in 200,000 to 1 in 1 million T cells, about 10x per clonotype. Repertoires were generated with immunoSEQ multiplex PCR, while TCRdb's copy carries only in-frame clones and drops some. The sample includes some 130,000 clones, about 76% seen only once; the top ten take 5.1%. The receptor's source is a human donor with chronic lymphocytic leukemia. This sequence joins TRBV18 and TRBJ1-1; no reliable D call. This specimen was PBMCs, taken after 24 months of ibrutinib treatment. CDR3 bases: TGTGCCAGCTCACCACTGTTGCGGGGTTCGACGAACACTGAAGCTTTCTTT. It encodes CASSPLLRGSTNTEAFF. Full variable domain (missing parts from reference TRBV18 and TRBJ1-1): NAGVMQNPRHLVRRRGQEARLRCSPMKGHSHVYWYRQLPEEGLKFMVYLQKENIIDESGMPKERFSAEFPKEGPSILRIQQVVRGDSAAYFCASSPLLRGSTNTEAFFGQGTRLTVV.